This TCR beta chain was documented in a study of human T cells and chemical hapten exposure. About the study: Variability of per-sample TCR yields stemmed mainly from small differences in pooled library volume. Findings of the study overall: With regard to DPC sensitization, TCRs above 1 in 1000 frequency did not change.

Individual cDNA molecules in this library carried unique molecular identifiers. In the original workflow: The median was about 96,000 TCRs per sample, ranging roughly 20,000 to 750,000. TCRdb analysed the 5' RACE reads with MiXCR anew, one entry per CDR3 protein. The V and J calls were not made by the authors but by TCRdb's processing. Of 120,000 to 150,000 distinct CDR3 sequences listed, over 3.5% are singletons. On this clonotype: The antigen is undetermined.

CDR1 and CDR2 from the germline V gene are SGHNT and YENEEA. This CDR3 has 15 amino acids. Trimming took 0 bases from V and 8 from J; bases not matched to a gene: 3. Whole blood, unfractionated, served as the material for total RNA extraction. The receptor was derived from a female donor in good health. This chain joins TRBV11-3 and TRBJ1-6, with TRBD1 matching 8 bases. The DNA for the CDR3 is TGTGCCAGCAGCTTAGATGGGACAGGTGATTCACCCCTCCACTTT. Its translation is CASSLDGTGDSPLHF.